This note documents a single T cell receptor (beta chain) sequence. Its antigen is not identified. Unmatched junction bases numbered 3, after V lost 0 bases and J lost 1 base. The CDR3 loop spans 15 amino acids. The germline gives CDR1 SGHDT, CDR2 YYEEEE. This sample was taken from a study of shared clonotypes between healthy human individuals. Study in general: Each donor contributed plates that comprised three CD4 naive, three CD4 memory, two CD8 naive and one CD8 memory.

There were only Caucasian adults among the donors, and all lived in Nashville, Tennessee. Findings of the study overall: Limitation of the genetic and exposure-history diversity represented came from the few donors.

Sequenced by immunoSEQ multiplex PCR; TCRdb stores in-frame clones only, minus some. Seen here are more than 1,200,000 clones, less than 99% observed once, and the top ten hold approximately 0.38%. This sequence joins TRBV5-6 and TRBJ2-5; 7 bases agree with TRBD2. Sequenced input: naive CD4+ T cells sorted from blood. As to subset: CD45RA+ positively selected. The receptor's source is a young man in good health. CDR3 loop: CASSLESGVQETQYF. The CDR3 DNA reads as TGTGCCAGCAGCTTGGAGAGCGGGGTCCAAGAGACCCAGTACTTC.